The entry below gives a single T cell receptor beta chain sequence along with its context. Its antigen is still unknown. This sample also contains other DNA sequences that code for the same CDR3. These data are taken from a study of cytomegalovirus exposure and HLA in healthy donors. Overall study context: Of 300 to 500 genotyped donors, 81% grouped in the Caucasian-associated ancestry cluster. Study conclusions and caveats: TCR beta V- and J-gene trimming was later associated with a missense DCLRE1C variant.

The V and J ends lost 2 bases and 0 bases respectively, with 7 bases between them. CDR1 and CDR2 from the germline V gene are MNHEY and SMNVEV (reference sequence). The CDR3 runs to 15 residues. 60 Vbeta and 13 Jbeta primers were used in PCR. Here immunoSEQ multiplex PCR was the method, and the copy in TCRdb shows in-frame clones only, minus some. The sample comprises about 86,000 clones, about 70% of which are singletons, and approximately 5.7% rests with the top ten. Sequenced material: PBMCs. This clonotype was sampled from a woman aged 50 to 65 in good health and CMV-seropositive. The V and J genes are TRBV27 and TRBJ1-4; D possibly corresponds to TRBD1 (5 bases). In nucleotides, the CDR3 is TGTGCCAGCAGTTTACTGACAGCAACTAATGAAAAACTGTTTTTT. This gives the protein CASSLLTATNEKLFF. Looking up the rest from reference TRBV27 and TRBJ1-4 gives the full variable domain: EAQVTQNPRYLITVTGKKLTVTCSQNMNHEYMSWYRQDPGLGLRQIYYSMNVEVTDKGDVPEGYKVSRKEKRNFPLILESPSPNQTSLYFCASSLLTATNEKLFFGSGTQLSVL.